This T cell receptor (beta chain) was obtained from a study of control samples from healthy donors and cancer patients (TCRdb year 2020). Comments on this clone: Its binding antigen is unknown. No much larger clonotype is one base removed from it; base qualities were not supplied.

The CDR3 runs 14 amino acids, cysteine and phenylalanine included. Just the 42-base CDR3 DNA is kept, in frame starting at base 1. Taken from the germline V gene, the CDR1 and CDR2 loops are SQVTM and ANQGSEA. V is shortened by 7 bases, J by 1 base, and the region joining them spans 16 bases. Preparation of the library involved the immunoSEQ multiplex PCR assay. The clones in this table, taken by TCRdb from immuneACCESS, are in-frame only. Not every clone is retained; where verified, under half of the shortfall comes from an unresolved V gene, and the cause of the rest is unknown. Within this sample are about 130,000 clones, with over 75% of them counted one time only. 2.5% to 3% of the sample is taken by the ten largest.

Rearrangement joined TRBV29-1 to TRBJ1-2, with no confident D gene call. The sequencing input was blood. The sequence was obtained from a man aged 35-49 years in good health. The sequenced DNA: TGCAGCGCGATAGGTGGCGCCAATAACTATGGCTACACCTTC. This sequence encodes CSAIGGANNYGYTF.